The 9 T cell receptor beta chains listed next were all sequenced from one sample in a study of technical replicates of blood from a handful of donors. Data came from immunoSEQ multiplex PCR; TCRdb stores just in-frame clones and leaves some out. The sample includes approximately 45,000 clones, almost 97% of them seen just once. The source material was T cells isolated from PBMCs. The receptors come from a human donor in good health.

The table lists this clone with a count of one. This rearrangement joins TRBV5-6 to TRBJ2-7; 9 bases match TRBD1. The germline V gene encodes CDR1 SGHDT and CDR2 YYEEEE. V trimming: 7 bases; J trimming: 4 bases; junction bases outside the gene matches: 6. The CDR3 length is 13 residues. This CDR3 is CASLRDREYEQYF. The CDR3 bases are TGTGCCAGCCTAAGGGACAGGGAATACGAGCAGTACTTC.

The chain is built from TRBV9 and TRBJ1-2; maybe TRBD1 (5 bases). The V end lost 0 bases, the J end lost 2 bases, and 14 bases lay between the germline ends. The CDR3 extends over 16 amino acids. Germline CDR1 and CDR2: SGDLS and YYNGEE. CDR3 coding DNA: TGTGCCAGCAGCGTAGCTTTTCGGGGGGGGAACTATGGCTACACCTTC. This gives the protein CASSVAFRGGNYGYTF. The whole variable domain, filled in from reference TRBV9 and TRBJ1-2, reads DSGVTQTPKHLITATGQRVTLRCSPRSGDLSVYWYQQSLDQGLQFLIQYYNGEERAKGNILERFSAQQFPDLHSELNLSSLELGDSALYFCASSVAFRGGNYGYTFGSGTRLTVV.

The rearrangement uses TRBV4-3 and TRBJ1-2; D perhaps matches TRBD1 (6 bases). The germline gives CDR1 LGHNA, CDR2 YSLEER. The CDR3 loop spans 15 amino acids. Trimming left V 4 bases short and J 0 bases short, with 12 bases between. The DNA for the CDR3 is TGCGCCAGCAGCCTGGGGACACAATCTAACTATGGCTACACCTTC. Amino acid sequence: CASSLGTQSNYGYTF.

This chain joins TRBV4-1 and TRBJ2-7, with D tentatively TRBD2 (5 bases). This CDR3 is 14 amino acids long. V was cut by 0 bases and J by 7 bases, with 13 bases left in between. Germline values: CDR1 MGHRA, CDR2 YSYEKL. The CDR3 sequence: CASSQEDFGREQYF. In DNA, the CDR3 is TGCGCCAGCAGCCAAGAGGACTTCGGTCGGGAGCAGTACTTC.

V and J are TRBV30 and TRBJ2-7; D uncertain. Germline lookup yields CDR1 GTSNPN and CDR2 SVGIG (reference sequence). Trimming left V 0 bases short and J 3 bases short, with 9 bases between. The CDR3 has 13 amino acids. CDR3 amino acids: CAWSVRGGYEQYF. DNA for the CDR3: TGTGCCTGGAGTGTTAGAGGTGGCTACGAGCAGTACTTC.

V is TRBV11-2 and J is TRBJ2-7, with D maybe TRBD1 (6 bases). The CDR3 loop spans 14 amino acids. V shed 1 base and J shed 5 bases, with 12 bases lying between them. CDR1 and CDR2 from the germline V gene are SGHAT and FQNNGV. The DNA for the CDR3 is TGTGCCAGCAGCTTAGTTGGGGGCGTCCACGAGCAGTACTTC. Translating gives CASSLVGGVHEQYF.

The chain recombines TRBV10-3 with TRBJ1-3; 9 bases fit TRBD1. CDR1 is ENHRY and CDR2 is SYGVKD in the germline V gene. V shed 6 bases, J shed 8 bases, and the junction held 5 bases outside the gene matches. The CDR3 has 13 residues. CDR3 region: CAIRQTGGDTIYF. The CDR3 bases are TGTGCCATCAGACAAACAGGGGGCGACACCATATATTTT.

This clone is a singleton in its sample. The chain is built from TRBV29-1 and TRBJ2-3; 8 nucleotides line up with TRBD2. Germline V CDR1 and CDR2: SQVTM, ANQGSEA. CDR3 length: 15 residues. J lost 4 bases, V lost 3 bases, and 9 bases had no gene match. The CDR3 DNA follows: TGCAGCGTTGACCCCAGCGGGAGTATCTCAGATACGCAGTATTTT. Its protein is CSVDPSGSISDTQYF.

The chain is built from TRBV6-4 and TRBJ1-1, with 7 bases that match TRBD1. Per the germline V gene, CDR1 is MRHNA and CDR2 is SNTAGT. V was pared by 4 bases and J by 3 bases, with 8 bases of the junction left unmatched. The CDR3 contains 15 residues. The CDR3 protein is CASSAGHRGDTEAFF. The CDR3 nucleotides are TGTGCCAGCAGTGCAGGGCACAGGGGAGACACTGAAGCTTTCTTT.